This T cell receptor (beta chain) was obtained from a study of beta chain features in type 1 diabetes. The study's findings and limits: The question left open here concerned HLA type influencing TCRB rearrangement. TCRB CDR3s from Type 1 diabetes patients were moderately but significantly shorter in all four CD4+ subsets. PCR may have favored shorter templates equally in patients and controls.

This clone showed up just a few times. Its antigen remains unknown. Investigators reverse transcribed all isolated RNA, so they sequenced expressed TCRB transcripts. Sequencing of naive, central memory and regulatory T cell samples gave an average of about 3.57 million reads. TCRdb's table, derived via immunoSEQ multiplex PCR, lists solely in-frame clones and lacks some. The sample yields around 600,000 clones, 12% seen once. V lost 7 bases to trimming and J lost 1 base, with 20 bases between them. The V gene's germline CDR1 is GTSNPN and CDR2 SVGIG (reference sequence). CDR3 size: 16 residues. Sequences were obtained from naive CD4+ T cells from blood. The source is a man aged 30 to 45 with type 1 diabetes. This rearrangement joins TRBV30 to TRBJ2-4, with D perhaps TRBD1 or TRBD2 (5 bases each). This CDR3 is CAFMKHRRVAKNIQYF. Written as DNA, the CDR3 is TGTGCCTTTATGAAGCACAGGCGGGTGGCCAAAAACATTCAGTACTTC.